The clone carrying this TCR beta chain was picked up a small number of times. The sample carries other DNA sequences with the same CDR3. This entry is derived from a study of blood T cell repertoires in COVID-19. Looking at the study overall: There were acute and convalescent COVID-19 samples, and they came from the United States, Italy and Spain. From T cells, B-cell-depleted T cells, or PBMCs came the material, which was cDNA or gDNA.

Original methodology: It was from reference gene primer amplification that nucleated cell counts were estimated. Libraries were prepared by immunoSEQ multiplex PCR; TCRdb keeps only in-frame clonotypes and omits some of them. That table supplies the V and J calls and clone size; D and trimming were determined from the DNA. The data show about 120,000 clones, with 85% seen just once and 5% to 7.5% held by the top ten. The CDR3 is 12 residues long. V was shortened by 5 bases and J by 4 bases, with 9 bases between the two germline ends. Germline V gene data show CDR1 as SEHNR and CDR2 as FQNEAQ (reference sequence).

The chain is built from TRBV7-9 and TRBJ2-7; D unresolved. This receptor was obtained from a man older than 75 with active or convalescent COVID-19. The material sequenced was peripheral blood. The CDR3 spells CASSPTDYEQYF. The DNA for the CDR3 is TGTGCCAGCAGCCCGACTGATTACGAGCAGTACTTC.